The 20 T cell receptor beta chains in this list originate from one sample, sequenced in a study of T cells in Graves' hyperthyroidism and ophthalmopathy. RNA transcripts provided the source from which TCR beta CDR3 regions were amplified. The HTBI primer set served for first-round RT-PCR of the TCR CDR3. Using its own MiXCR run on the multiplex PCR reads, TCRdb lists one record per CDR3 protein. The sample includes over 500,000 distinct CDR3 sequences, 12% to 15% seen only once; the top ten take 14%. Sample: blood. All receptors come from a woman aged 40 to 50 with Graves' hyperthyroidism.

This clonotype came up a few times. The chain combines TRBV19 with TRBJ1-1; D remains unclear. Germline V gene sequence: CDR1 LNHDA, CDR2 SQIVND (reference sequence). The CDR3 consists of 12 residues. V dropped 6 bases and J dropped 10 bases, with 15 bases sitting between them. The CDR3 protein is CASSPRDVGAFF. As DNA, the CDR3 is TGTGCCAGTAGCCCCCGCGATGTGGGAGCTTTCTTT. The full variable domain, rest sourced from reference TRBV19 and TRBJ1-1, is DGGITQSPKYLFRKEGQNVTLSCEQNLNHDAMYWYRQDPGQGLRLIYYSQIVNDFQKGDIAEGYSVSREKKESFPLTVTSAQKNPTAFYLCASSPRDVGAFFGQGTRLTVV.

The table lists this clonotype with many counts. The CDR3 protein is CASSSGTQNEKLFF. DNA for the CDR3: TGTGCCAGCAGCTCCGGGACACAGAATGAAAAACTGTTTTTT. The chain joins TRBV11-2 to TRBJ1-4; TRBD1 might be the D (6 bases). The CDR3 sequence is 14 residues long. Germline V gives CDR1 SGHAT, CDR2 FQNNGV. Between the trimmed V and J ends, which lost 4 bases and 5 bases, there was a span of 11 bases. Full variable domain (outside the CDR3, taken from reference TRBV11-2 and TRBJ1-4): EAGVAQSPRYKIIEKRQSVAFWCNPISGHATLYWYQQILGQGPKLLIQFQNNGVVDDSQLPKDRFSAERLKGVDSTLKIQPAKLEDSAVYLCASSSGTQNEKLFFGSGTQLSVL.

With respect to this clonotype: The junction departs from germline at one end; a sequencing error may be responsible. The J gene is TRBJ2-7, the V gene TRBV6-2 or TRBV6-3; D may correspond to TRBD1 or TRBD2 (6 bases each). Germline V gene sequence: CDR1 MNHEY, CDR2 SVGEGT. The CDR3 is 14 amino acids. The CDR3 DNA reads as TGTGCCAGCAGCCCCTTGGGGGGCTCCCACGAGCAGTACTTC. This encodes CASSPLGGSHEQYF.

V usage is TRBV4-1 and J usage is TRBJ2-1, with 7 nucleotides matching TRBD2. Per germline, CDR1 MGHRA and CDR2 YSYEKL. V shed 1 base and J 4 bases; nucleotides not matched to a gene: 7. The CDR3 is made up of 16 amino acids. CDR3 in DNA: TGCGCCAGCAGCCAAGTCCGGCTAGCGGTTTACAATGAGCAGTTCTTC. This gives the protein CASSQVRLAVYNEQFF.

This clonotype has ten or more counts. The J gene is TRBJ2-7, the V gene TRBV6-2 or TRBV6-3; TRBD1 is a possible D gene (6 bases). Germline CDR1 reads MNHEY; CDR2 reads SVGEGT. The CDR3 loop spans 13 amino acids. Trimming removed 10 bases from V and 7 bases from J, with 20 bases in between. For the CDR3, the DNA is TGTGCCATTGGGACACGGGCGCCCTGGGAGCAGTACTTC. Translated: CAIGTRAPWEQYF.

This clonotype was recorded at least ten times. The V gene is TRBV27, the J gene TRBJ2-5; D may be TRBD1 or TRBD2 (6 bases each). Trimming shortened V by 3 bases and J by 5 bases, and 13 bases separated the two germline ends. CDR1 MNHEY and CDR2 SMNVEV come from the germline V gene (reference sequence). This CDR3 comprises 14 residues. Here the CDR3 reads CASSLYGGGETQYF. The CDR3 DNA follows: TGTGCCAGCAGTTTGTACGGGGGCGGGGAGACCCAGTACTTC.

This clonotype was detected ten times or more. CDR3 nucleotides: TGTGCCAGCAGTACCCCGGGCCCCCGAGGCAATGAGCAGTTCTTC. Protein: CASSTPGPRGNEQFF. The chain carries TRBV27 and TRBJ2-1, with D uncertain. With 5 bases removed from V and 6 bases from J, the gap between germline ends came to 17 bases. Germline CDR1 reads MNHEY; CDR2 reads SMNVEV (reference sequence). The CDR3 extends over 15 amino acids.

This clonotype was counted at least ten times. In nucleotides, the CDR3 is TGCGCCAGCAGCTTGGCGGCGCGGGAGCCCACAGATACGCAGTATTTT. Its translation: CASSLAAREPTDTQYF. The chain joins TRBV5-1 to TRBJ2-3, with 7 bases aligning to TRBD2. V lost 0 bases, J lost 2 bases, and 6 bases stayed unmatched. Per the germline V gene, CDR1 is SGHRS and CDR2 is YFSETQ. The CDR3 is 16 residues long.

The sample holds a few counts of this clonotype. The V call is TRBV20-1, the J call TRBJ2-5; D is perhaps TRBD1 or TRBD2 (7 bases each). Germline V gene sequence: CDR1 DFQATT, CDR2 SNEGSKA (reference sequence). With 0 bases removed from V and 6 bases from J, the gap between germline ends came to 14 bases. This CDR3 is 14 amino acids long. The CDR3: CSAREGGDRQTQYF. For the CDR3, the DNA is TGCAGTGCTAGAGAGGGGGGGGACAGACAGACCCAGTACTTC.

This clonotype appeared many times. This chain uses TRBV2 with TRBJ2-3; 10 nucleotides align to TRBD2. The V segment lost 6 bases and the J segment 0 bases; nucleotides outside the gene matches: 15. Germline V gene sequence: CDR1 SNHLY, CDR2 FYNNEI. The CDR3 contains 19 residues. The CDR3, as DNA: TGTGCCAGCAGAGGTTGGAGGACTAGCGGAACTTTAAGCACAGATACGCAGTATTTT. Translating gives CASRGWRTSGTLSTDTQYF.

In this sample, this clonotype turned up many times. This rearrangement joins TRBV6-2 or TRBV6-3 to TRBJ2-7, with 14 bases aligning to TRBD2. Germline V gene lookup returns CDR1 MNHEY and CDR2 SVGEGT. The CDR3 runs 16 residues. Trimming at V came to 4 bases and at J to 6 bases, leaving 8 bases not matched to a gene. CDR3 coding DNA: TGTGCCAGCAGTTCCCCGGGACTAGCGGGAGTGCGCGAGCAGTACTTC. Protein product: CASSSPGLAGVREQYF.

This clonotype was observed at least ten times. The chain links TRBV27 to TRBJ2-3; 9 positions match TRBD2. This CDR3 comprises 14 residues. Germline V gene sequence: CDR1 MNHEY, CDR2 SMNVEV (reference sequence). The J segment lost 5 bases and the V segment lost 3 bases, leaving 3 bases of the junction unmatched. CDR3 DNA sequence: TGTGCCAGCAGTTTTAGCGGGAGAGTAGATACGCAGTATTTT. This gives the protein CASSFSGRVDTQYF.

The chain joins TRBV20-1 to TRBJ2-5; 11 bases map to TRBD2. This CDR3 region has 15 residues. Germline V gene data show CDR1 as DFQATT and CDR2 as SNEGSKA (reference sequence). With 0 bases clipped from V and 5 bases from J, the junction kept 5 bases outside the gene matches. CDR3 in amino acids: CSAREGTSGGETQYF. The CDR3 DNA reads TGCAGTGCTAGAGAAGGGACTAGCGGCGGGGAGACCCAGTACTTC.

The chain is built from TRBV5-5 and TRBJ1-3, with D possibly TRBD1 on 5 matching bases. This CDR3 is 16 amino acids long. Trimming took off 3 bases at V and 0 bases at J, with 13 bases between the two ends. CDR1 SGHKS and CDR2 YYEKEE come from the germline V gene (reference sequence). CDR3 nucleotides: TGTGCCAGCAGCTCGGGACTTCCGAGCTCTGGAAACACCATATATTTT. As protein: CASSSGLPSSGNTIYF.

This clonotype was found a few times. The chain couples TRBV19 to TRBJ2-7, with D perhaps assigned TRBD1 or TRBD2 (5 bases each). Germline CDR1 reads LNHDA; CDR2 reads SQIVND (reference sequence). CDR3 size: 13 residues. Trimming took off 1 base at V and 9 bases at J, with 13 bases between the two ends. CDR3 residues: CASSIGPGGWQYF. Written as DNA, the CDR3 is TGTGCCAGTAGTATAGGACCTGGGGGATGGCAGTACTTC.

This clonotype was seen many times. The chain links TRBV30 to TRBJ2-1; maybe TRBD1 (6 bases). The CDR3 runs 14 residues. The V and J ends lost 1 base and 3 bases respectively, with 10 bases between them. The V gene's germline CDR1 is GTSNPN and CDR2 SVGIG (reference sequence). CDR3 sequence (DNA): TGTGCCTGGAGTGGGACAGCAATCTACAATGAGCAGTTCTTC. Amino acid sequence: CAWSGTAIYNEQFF.

This clonotype has ten or more counts. V and J are TRBV3-1 and TRBJ2-1, with 13 bases identical to TRBD2. J gave up 4 bases and V 3 bases, and 6 bases lay outside the gene matches. The CDR3 has 17 amino acids. CDR1 LGHDT and CDR2 YNNKEL come from the germline V gene (reference sequence). The CDR3 DNA follows: TGTGCCAGCAGCCAGGGGCCGGGACTAGCGGGATACAATGAGCAGTTCTTC. This translates into CASSQGPGLAGYNEQFF.

This clonotype turned up a few times. This chain uses TRBV20-1 with TRBJ1-1; maybe TRBD1 (5 bases). CDR1 DFQATT and CDR2 SNEGSKA come from the germline V gene (reference sequence). Trimming stripped 1 base from V and 5 bases from J, with 17 bases between. The CDR3 has 15 residues. CDR3 coding DNA: TGCAGTGCTAGAGTTGGGGGGGGAGAGCGGACTGAAGCTTTCTTT. This encodes CSARVGGGERTEAFF.

This clonotype was seen a few times. The chain has TRBV29-1 and TRBJ2-1; TRBD1 matches 11 bases. The CDR3 runs to 13 residues. Germline V CDR1 and CDR2: SQVTM, ANQGSEA. The trim removed 7 bases at V and 5 bases at J, leaving 4 bases unmatched. The chain's CDR3 is CSGDRGGNNEQFF. The CDR3 DNA follows: TGCAGCGGGGACAGGGGGGGGAACAATGAGCAGTTCTTC.

In this sample, this clonotype turned up a few times. The rearrangement joins TRBV13 to TRBJ2-1; TRBD2 matches 16 bases. The CDR3 has 14 residues. CDR1 and CDR2 (germline): PRHDT, FYEKMQ (reference sequence). Losses at the gene ends were 6 bases for V and 8 bases for J; bases not matched to a gene: 1. CDR3 nucleotides: TGTGCCAGCAGGGGACTAGCGGGAGGGCATGAGCAGTTCTTC. Amino acid sequence: CASRGLAGGHEQFF.